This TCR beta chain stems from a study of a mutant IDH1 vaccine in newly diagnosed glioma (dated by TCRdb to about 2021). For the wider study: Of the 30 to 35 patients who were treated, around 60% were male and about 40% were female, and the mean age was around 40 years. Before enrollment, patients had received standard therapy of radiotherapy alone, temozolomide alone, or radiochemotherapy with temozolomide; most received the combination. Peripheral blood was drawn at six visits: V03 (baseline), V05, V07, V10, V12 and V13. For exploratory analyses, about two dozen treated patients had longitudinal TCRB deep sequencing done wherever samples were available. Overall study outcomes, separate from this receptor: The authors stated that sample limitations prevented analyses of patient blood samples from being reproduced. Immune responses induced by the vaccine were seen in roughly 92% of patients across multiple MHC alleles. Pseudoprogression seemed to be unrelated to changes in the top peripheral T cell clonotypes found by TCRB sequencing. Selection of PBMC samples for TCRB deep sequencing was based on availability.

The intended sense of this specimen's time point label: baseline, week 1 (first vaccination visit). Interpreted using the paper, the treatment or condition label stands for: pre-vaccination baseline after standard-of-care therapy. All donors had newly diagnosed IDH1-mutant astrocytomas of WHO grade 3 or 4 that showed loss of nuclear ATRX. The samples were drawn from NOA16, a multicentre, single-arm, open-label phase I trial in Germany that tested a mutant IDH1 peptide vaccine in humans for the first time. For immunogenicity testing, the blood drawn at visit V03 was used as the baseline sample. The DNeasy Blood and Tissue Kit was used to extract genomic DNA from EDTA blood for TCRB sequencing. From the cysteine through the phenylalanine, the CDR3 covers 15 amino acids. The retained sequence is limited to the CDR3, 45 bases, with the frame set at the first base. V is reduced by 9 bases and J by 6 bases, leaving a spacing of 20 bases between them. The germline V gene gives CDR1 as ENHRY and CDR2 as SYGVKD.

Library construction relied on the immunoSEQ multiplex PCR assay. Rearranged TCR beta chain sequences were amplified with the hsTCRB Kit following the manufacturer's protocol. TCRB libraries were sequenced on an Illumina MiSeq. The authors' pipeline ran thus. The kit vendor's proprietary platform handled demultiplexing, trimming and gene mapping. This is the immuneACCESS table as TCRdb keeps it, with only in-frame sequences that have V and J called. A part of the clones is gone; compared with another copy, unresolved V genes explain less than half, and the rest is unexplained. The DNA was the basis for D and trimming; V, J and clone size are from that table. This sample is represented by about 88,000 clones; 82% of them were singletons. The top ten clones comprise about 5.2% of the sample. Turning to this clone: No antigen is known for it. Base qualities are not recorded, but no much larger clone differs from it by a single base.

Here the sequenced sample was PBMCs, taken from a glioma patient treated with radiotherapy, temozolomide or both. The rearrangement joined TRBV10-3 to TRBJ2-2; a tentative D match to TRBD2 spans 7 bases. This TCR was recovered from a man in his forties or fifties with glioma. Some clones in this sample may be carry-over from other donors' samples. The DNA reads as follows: TGTGCCATTCTGGACCTGGGGGGGGCGGCCGGGGAGCTGTTTTTT. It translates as CAILDLGGAAGELFF.